These 5 T cell receptor beta chains were all obtained from the same sample, sequenced in a study of shared clonotypes between healthy human individuals. Method: immunoSEQ multiplex PCR; TCRdb's copy keeps in-frame clones and lacks some. The sample has 800,000 to 1,200,000 clones, approximately 80% seen once. Sequenced material: memory CD4+ T cells from PBMCs. The sample's subset: CD45RA-negative fraction. Source of these receptors: a man between 18 and 35 years old in good health. Some clones in this sample may be carry-over from other donors' samples.

The chain couples TRBV29-1 to TRBJ1-2; weak D call: TRBD1 (5 bases). CDR1 SQVTM and CDR2 ANQGSEA come from the germline V gene. The CDR3 has 13 amino acids. V gave up 4 bases and J gave up 7 bases, with 16 bases separating them. The CDR3 sequence: CSVAHPPGTGYTF. As DNA, the CDR3 is TGCAGCGTTGCCCACCCGCCCGGGACTGGCTACACCTTC.

The chain uses TRBV11-1 and TRBJ2-7; TRBD2 is a possible D gene (7 bases). Germline V CDR1 and CDR2: SGHAT, FQDESV (reference sequence). Trimming cost V 5 bases and J 3 bases, with 14 bases left between them. The CDR3 is 14 amino acids. DNA for the CDR3: TGTGCCAGCAGCCCACTAGGGGGGGTCTACGAGCAGTACTTC. Translated, it gives CASSPLGGVYEQYF.

V gene TRBV28 combines with J gene TRBJ1-4, with 7 positions matching TRBD1. The CDR3 contains 14 residues. The germline V gene encodes CDR1 MDHEN and CDR2 SYDVKM. The junction had 6 bases not matched to a gene; V was cut back by 6 bases and J by 5 bases. CDR3 sequence reads: CASSKGGENEKLFF. The CDR3 DNA sequence: TGTGCCAGCAGCAAAGGGGGCGAAAATGAAAAACTGTTTTTT. Full variable domain (rest looked up from reference TRBV28 and TRBJ1-4): DVKVTQSSRYLVKRTGEKVFLECVQDMDHENMFWYRQDPGLGLRLIYFSYDVKMKEKGDIPEGYSVSREKKERFSLILESASTNQTSMYLCASSKGGENEKLFFGSGTQLSVL.

The chain couples TRBV10-3 to TRBJ1-5; D possibly corresponds to TRBD1 (6 bases). Germline CDR1 is ENHRY and CDR2 is SYGVKD. CDR3 length: 16 residues. V lost 2 bases and J lost 5, with 16 bases in between. CDR3 sequence: CAISERGAGRDQPQHF. CDR3 in DNA: TGTGCCATCAGTGAGAGGGGGGCAGGGCGTGATCAGCCCCAGCATTTT.

The V call is TRBV5-1, the J call TRBJ1-2; 7 bases match TRBD1. V shed 5 bases and J 2 bases; nucleotides not matched to a gene: 12. In germline, CDR1 is SGHRS, CDR2 YFSETQ. There are 16 residues in the CDR3. The CDR3 nucleotides read TGCGCCAGCAGACCCAACGTCGGGACAGCGAACTATGGCTACACCTTC. Translated: CASRPNVGTANYGYTF.